This T cell receptor beta chain was captured in a study of shared clonotypes between healthy human individuals. Study results and caveats: Sequencing depth was predicted to influence how clonotypes are shared among donors.

Everyone who donated was a Caucasian adult who lived in Nashville, Tennessee. In the case of this clone: No antigen is known for it.

Looked up from germline, CDR1 is MDHEN and CDR2 is SYDVKM. The CDR3 extends over 14 amino acids. Trimming removed 3 bases at V and 5 bases at J, with 8 bases between. Using immunoSEQ multiplex PCR, the repertoire was profiled, and TCRdb retains in-frame clones only, with some absent. The data show some 450,000 clones, with roughly 80% seen just once and 12% held by the top ten. The TCR comes from a woman aged 35 to 49 in good health. Some clones in this sample may be carry-over from other donors' samples. Sequenced input: PBMCs. V gene TRBV28 combines with J gene TRBJ2-6; D remains ambiguous. CDR3 region: CASSFLRRANVLTF. The DNA of the CDR3 is TGTGCCAGCAGTTTCCTCAGACGGGCCAACGTCCTGACTTTC. Drawing the rest from reference TRBV28 and TRBJ2-6, the complete variable domain is DVKVTQSSRYLVKRTGEKVFLECVQDMDHENMFWYRQDPGLGLRLIYFSYDVKMKEKGDIPEGYSVSREKKERFSLILESASTNQTSMYLCASSFLRRANVLTFGAGSRLTVL.